The subject of this entry is one T cell receptor beta chain. The data stem from a study of blood T cell repertoires in COVID-19. At the level of the study: The origin of the acute and convalescent COVID-19 samples was the United States, Italy and Spain. Sample material is recorded as cDNA or gDNA derived from T cells, B-cell-depleted T cells, or PBMCs.

Method: immunoSEQ multiplex PCR; TCRdb's copy keeps in-frame clones and lacks some. The sample has some 33,000 clones, roughly 85% seen once. Trimming left V 1 base short and J 0 bases short, with 6 bases between. CDR3 length equals 15 residues. Germline CDR1 is KGHSH and CDR2 is LQKENI. The rearrangement uses TRBV18 and TRBJ2-2; D call uncertain. This sequence was found in a man aged 55 to 69 with active COVID-19. The sequencing input was peripheral blood. The CDR3 sequence is CASSPRGTNTGELFF. In nucleotides, the CDR3 is TGTGCCAGCTCACCACGCGGTACGAACACCGGGGAGCTGTTTTTT. The full variable domain, completed using reference TRBV18 and TRBJ2-2, is NAGVMQNPRHLVRRRGQEARLRCSPMKGHSHVYWYRQLPEEGLKFMVYLQKENIIDESGMPKERFSAEFPKEGPSILRIQQVVRGDSAAYFCASSPRGTNTGELFFGEGSRLTVL.